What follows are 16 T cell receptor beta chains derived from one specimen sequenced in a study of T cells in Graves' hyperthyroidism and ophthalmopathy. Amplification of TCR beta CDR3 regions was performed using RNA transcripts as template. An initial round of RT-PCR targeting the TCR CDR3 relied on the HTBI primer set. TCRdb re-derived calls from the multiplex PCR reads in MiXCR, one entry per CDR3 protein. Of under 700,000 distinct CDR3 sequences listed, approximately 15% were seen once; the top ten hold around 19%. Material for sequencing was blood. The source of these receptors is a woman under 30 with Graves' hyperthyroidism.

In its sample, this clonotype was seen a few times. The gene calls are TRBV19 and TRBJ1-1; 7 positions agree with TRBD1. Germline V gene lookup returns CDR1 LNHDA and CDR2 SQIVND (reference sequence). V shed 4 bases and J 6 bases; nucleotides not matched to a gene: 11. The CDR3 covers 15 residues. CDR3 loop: CASSRGQRIAPEAFF. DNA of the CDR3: TGTGCCAGTAGTAGGGGACAGCGTATCGCCCCTGAAGCTTTCTTT.

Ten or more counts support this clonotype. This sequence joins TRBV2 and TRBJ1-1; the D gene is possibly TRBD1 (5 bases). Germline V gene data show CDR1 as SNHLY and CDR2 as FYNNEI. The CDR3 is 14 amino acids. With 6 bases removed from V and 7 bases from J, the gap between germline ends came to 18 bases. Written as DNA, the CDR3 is TGTGCCAGCAGGGAACCGAAGGGGTTGGGTGAAGCTTTCTTT. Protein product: CASREPKGLGEAFF.

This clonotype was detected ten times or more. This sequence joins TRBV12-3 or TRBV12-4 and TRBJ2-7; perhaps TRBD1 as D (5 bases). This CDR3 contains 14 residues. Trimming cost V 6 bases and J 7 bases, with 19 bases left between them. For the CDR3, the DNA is TGTGCCAGCAGCCCAACCCCCAGGGTGGGAGAGCAGTACTTC. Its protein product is CASSPTPRVGEQYF.

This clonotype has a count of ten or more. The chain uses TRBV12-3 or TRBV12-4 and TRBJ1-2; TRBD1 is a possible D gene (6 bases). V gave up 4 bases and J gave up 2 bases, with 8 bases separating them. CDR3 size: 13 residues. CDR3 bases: TGTGCCAGCAGTTGGGACAACAACTATGGCTACACCTTC. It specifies CASSWDNNYGYTF.

CDR3 bases: TGTGCCAGCAGCCAAATGGGTCCGCACGGGACCGGGGAGCTGTTTTTT. Translation: CASSQMGPHGTGELFF. This chain links TRBV3-1 with TRBJ2-2; D gene uncertain. The CDR3 length is 16 residues. Trimming took 2 bases from V and 5 from J, leaving 15 bases between them. Germline CDR1 is LGHDT and CDR2 is YNNKEL (reference sequence).

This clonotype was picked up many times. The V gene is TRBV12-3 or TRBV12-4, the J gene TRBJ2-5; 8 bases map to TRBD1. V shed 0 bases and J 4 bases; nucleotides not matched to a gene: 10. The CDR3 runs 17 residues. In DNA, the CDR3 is TGTGCCAGCAGTTTAGCGCGGGACAGGTGGGCCCGAGAGACCCAGTACTTC. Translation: CASSLARDRWARETQYF.

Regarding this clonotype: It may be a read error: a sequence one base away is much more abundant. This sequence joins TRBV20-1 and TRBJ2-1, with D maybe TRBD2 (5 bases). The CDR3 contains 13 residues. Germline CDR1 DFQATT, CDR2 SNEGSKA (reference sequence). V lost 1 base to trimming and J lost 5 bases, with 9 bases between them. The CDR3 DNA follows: TGCAGTGCTAGAGGCGCCGGGAACAATGAGCAGTTCTTC. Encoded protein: CSARGAGNNEQFF.

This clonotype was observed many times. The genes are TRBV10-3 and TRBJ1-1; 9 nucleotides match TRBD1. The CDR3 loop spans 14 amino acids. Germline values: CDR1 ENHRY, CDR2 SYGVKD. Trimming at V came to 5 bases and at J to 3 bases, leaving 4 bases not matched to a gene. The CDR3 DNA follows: TGTGCCATCAGTATGGGACAGGGAGACACTGAAGCTTTCTTT. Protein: CAISMGQGDTEAFF.

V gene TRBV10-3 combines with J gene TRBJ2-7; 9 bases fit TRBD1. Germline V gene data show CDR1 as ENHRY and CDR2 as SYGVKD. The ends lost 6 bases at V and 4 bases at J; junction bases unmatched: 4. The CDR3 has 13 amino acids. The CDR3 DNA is TGTGCCATCAGGGGGGACAGGGTTTACGAGCAGTACTTC. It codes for CAIRGDRVYEQYF.

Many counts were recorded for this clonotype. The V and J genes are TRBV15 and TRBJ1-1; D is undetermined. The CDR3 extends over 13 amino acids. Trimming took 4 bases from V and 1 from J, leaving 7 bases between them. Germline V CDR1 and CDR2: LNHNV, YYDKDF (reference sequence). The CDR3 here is CATSTRGNTEAFF. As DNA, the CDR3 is TGTGCCACCAGCACCAGAGGGAACACTGAAGCTTTCTTT. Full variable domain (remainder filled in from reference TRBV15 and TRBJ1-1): DAMVIQNPRYQVTQFGKPVTLSCSQTLNHNVMYWYQQKSSQAPKLLFHYYDKDFNNEADTPDNFQSRRPNTSFCFLDIRSPGLGDTAMYLCATSTRGNTEAFFGQGTRLTVV.

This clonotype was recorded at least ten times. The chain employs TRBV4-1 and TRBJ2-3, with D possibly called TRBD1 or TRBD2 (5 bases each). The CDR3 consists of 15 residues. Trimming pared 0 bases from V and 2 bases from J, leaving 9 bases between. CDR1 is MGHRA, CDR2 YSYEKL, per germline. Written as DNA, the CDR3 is TGCGCCAGCAGCCAAGAGGGGGACCTCACAGATACGCAGTATTTT. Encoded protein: CASSQEGDLTDTQYF.

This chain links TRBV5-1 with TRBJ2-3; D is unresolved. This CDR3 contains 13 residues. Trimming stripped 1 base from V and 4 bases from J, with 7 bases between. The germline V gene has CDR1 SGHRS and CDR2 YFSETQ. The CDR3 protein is CASSLRTADTQYF. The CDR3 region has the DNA TGCGCCAGCAGCTTGAGAACTGCAGATACGCAGTATTTT.

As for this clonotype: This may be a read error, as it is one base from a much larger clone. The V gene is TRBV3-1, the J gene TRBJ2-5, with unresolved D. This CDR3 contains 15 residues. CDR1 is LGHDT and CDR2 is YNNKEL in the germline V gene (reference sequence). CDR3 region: CGSSQVLPLQETQYF. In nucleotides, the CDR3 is TGTGGCAGCAGCCAAGTCCTCCCACTACAAGAGACCCAGTACTTC.

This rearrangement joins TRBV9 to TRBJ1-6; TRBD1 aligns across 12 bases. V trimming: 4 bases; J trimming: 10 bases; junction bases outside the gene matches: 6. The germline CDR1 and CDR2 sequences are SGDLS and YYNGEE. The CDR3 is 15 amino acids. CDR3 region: CASSKGTGGSSPLHF. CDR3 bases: TGTGCCAGCAGCAAGGGGACAGGGGGCTCGTCACCCCTCCACTTT.

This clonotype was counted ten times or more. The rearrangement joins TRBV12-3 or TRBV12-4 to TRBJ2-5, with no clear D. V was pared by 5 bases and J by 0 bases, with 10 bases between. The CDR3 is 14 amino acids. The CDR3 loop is CASSRSTNQETQYF. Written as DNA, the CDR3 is TGTGCCAGCAGTAGATCGACAAACCAAGAGACCCAGTACTTC.

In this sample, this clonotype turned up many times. The CDR3 coding sequence is TGTGCCAGCAGCTTAGTTTTATTCCCCTACGAGCAGTACTTC. Translated: CASSLVLFPYEQYF. The chain links TRBV7-9 to TRBJ2-7; D uncertain. Trimming shortened V by 1 base and J by 2 bases, and 9 bases separated the two germline ends. Germline assignment: CDR1 SEHNR and CDR2 FQNEAQ (reference sequence). The CDR3 consists of 14 residues. Full variable domain (rest looked up from reference TRBV7-9 and TRBJ2-7): DTGVSQNPRHKITKRGQNVTFRCDPISEHNRLYWYRQTLGQGPEFLTYFQNEAQLEKSRLLSDRFSAERPKGSFSTLEIQRTEQGDSAMYLCASSLVLFPYEQYFGPGTRLTVT.